This T cell receptor (beta chain) was captured by sequencing in a study of cytomegalovirus exposure and HLA in healthy donors. Study-level points and caveats: The classifier was said to identify cytomegalovirus status with high specificity and sensitivity. It was taken for granted in presence/absence analyses that sequencing depth across donors was roughly uniform. HLA restriction was apparent for most CMV-associated TCR beta chains in a later analysis. Associated with HLA alleles at 0.05 false discovery rate in a later analysis were fewer than 20,000 TCR beta sequences.

The primer mix had 60 Vbeta and 13 Jbeta primers. Assay: immunoSEQ multiplex PCR; the TCRdb copy retains only in-frame clones and omits some. The sample includes 200,000 or so clones, 70% to 85% seen only once; the top ten take roughly 0.097%. A word on this clone: Its cognate antigen is unknown.

The V end was cut by 7 bases, the J end by 0 bases, with 14 bases between. The CDR3 has 15 residues. The germline V gene encodes CDR1 MGHDK and CDR2 SYGVNS. The V and J genes are TRBV25-1 and TRBJ2-3; perhaps TRBD2 as D (5 bases). This clonotype originated in a boy between 2 and 15 years old in good health and CMV-seronegative. Sequencing was done on a sample of PBMCs. The CDR3 spells CASNPAGSSTDTQYF. CDR3 DNA: TGTGCCAGCAATCCCGCGGGCAGCAGCACAGATACGCAGTATTTT.